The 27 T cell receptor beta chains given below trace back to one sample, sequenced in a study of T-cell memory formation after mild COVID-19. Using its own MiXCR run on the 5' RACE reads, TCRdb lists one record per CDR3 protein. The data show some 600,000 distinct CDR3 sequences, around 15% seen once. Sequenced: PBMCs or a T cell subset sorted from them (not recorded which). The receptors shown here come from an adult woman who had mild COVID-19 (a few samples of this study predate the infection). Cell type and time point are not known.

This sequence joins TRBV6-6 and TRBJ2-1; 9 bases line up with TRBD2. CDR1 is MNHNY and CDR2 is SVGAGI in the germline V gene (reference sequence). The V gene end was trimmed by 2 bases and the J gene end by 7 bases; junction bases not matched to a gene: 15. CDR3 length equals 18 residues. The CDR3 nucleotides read TGTGCCAGCAGTTACGCCCCCTATGGCGGGGGGGCCGCAAATGAGCAGTTCTTC. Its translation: CASSYAPYGGGAANEQFF.

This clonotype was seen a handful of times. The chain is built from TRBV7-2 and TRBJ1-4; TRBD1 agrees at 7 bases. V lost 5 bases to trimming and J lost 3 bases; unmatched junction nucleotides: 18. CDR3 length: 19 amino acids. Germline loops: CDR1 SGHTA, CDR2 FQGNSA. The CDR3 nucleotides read TGTGCCAGCAGCGCAATCCGGGACAGATCCCCTCGGGCTAATGAAAAACTGTTTTTT. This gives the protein CASSAIRDRSPRANEKLFF.

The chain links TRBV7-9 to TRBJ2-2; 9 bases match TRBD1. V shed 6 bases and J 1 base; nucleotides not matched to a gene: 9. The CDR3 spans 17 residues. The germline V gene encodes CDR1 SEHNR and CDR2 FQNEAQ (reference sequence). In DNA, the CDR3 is TGTGCCAGCAGGACCCGGGACAGGGCATTGAACACCGGGGAGCTGTTTTTT. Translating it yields CASRTRDRALNTGELFF.

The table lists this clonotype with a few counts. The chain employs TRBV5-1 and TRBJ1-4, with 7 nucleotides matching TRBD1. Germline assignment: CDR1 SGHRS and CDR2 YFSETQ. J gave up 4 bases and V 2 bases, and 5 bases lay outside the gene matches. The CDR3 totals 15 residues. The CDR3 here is CASSFGTALNEKLFF. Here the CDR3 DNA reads TGCGCCAGCAGCTTCGGGACAGCCCTTAATGAAAAACTGTTTTTT.

CDR3 coding DNA: TGCGCCAGCCAGACAGGGGGCAGGGGGACAGATACGCAGTATTTT. This sequence encodes CASQTGGRGTDTQYF. The J gene is TRBJ2-3, the V gene TRBV5-1; 10 nucleotides line up with TRBD1. This CDR3 spans 15 amino acids. The germline V gene has CDR1 SGHRS and CDR2 YFSETQ. The V segment lost 7 bases and the J segment 3 bases; nucleotides outside the gene matches: 8.

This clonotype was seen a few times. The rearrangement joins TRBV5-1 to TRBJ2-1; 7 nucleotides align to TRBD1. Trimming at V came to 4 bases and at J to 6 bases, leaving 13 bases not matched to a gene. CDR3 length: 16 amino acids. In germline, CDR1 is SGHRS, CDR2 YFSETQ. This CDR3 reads CASSQTPGGRVNEQFF. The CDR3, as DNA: TGCGCCAGCAGCCAAACCCCAGGGGGTCGGGTCAATGAGCAGTTCTTC.

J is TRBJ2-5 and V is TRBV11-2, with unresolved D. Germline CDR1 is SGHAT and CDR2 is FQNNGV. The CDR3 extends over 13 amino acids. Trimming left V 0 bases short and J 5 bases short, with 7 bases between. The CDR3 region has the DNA TGTGCCAGCAGCTTAGATCTGGAGGAGACCCAGTACTTC. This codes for CASSLDLEETQYF. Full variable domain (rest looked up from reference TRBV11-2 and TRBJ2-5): EAGVAQSPRYKIIEKRQSVAFWCNPISGHATLYWYQQILGQGPKLLIQFQNNGVVDDSQLPKDRFSAERLKGVDSTLKIQPAKLEDSAVYLCASSLDLEETQYFGPGTRLLVL.

CDR3 DNA: TGTGCCAGCAGTTTTCCCCAGGGACTCCTCAATGAGCAGTTCTTC. Its protein is CASSFPQGLLNEQFF. V usage is TRBV12-3 or TRBV12-4 and J usage is TRBJ2-1; possible D gene TRBD2, 6 bases. V lost 3 bases to trimming and J lost 6 bases, with 15 bases between them. CDR3 length: 15 residues.

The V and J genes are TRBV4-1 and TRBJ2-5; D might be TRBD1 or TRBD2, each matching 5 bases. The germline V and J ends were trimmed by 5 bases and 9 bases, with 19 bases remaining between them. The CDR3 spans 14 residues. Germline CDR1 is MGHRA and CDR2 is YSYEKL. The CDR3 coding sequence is TGCGCCAGCAGCAAATTGGGGGTATCGGGGCCCCAGTACTTC. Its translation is CASSKLGVSGPQYF.

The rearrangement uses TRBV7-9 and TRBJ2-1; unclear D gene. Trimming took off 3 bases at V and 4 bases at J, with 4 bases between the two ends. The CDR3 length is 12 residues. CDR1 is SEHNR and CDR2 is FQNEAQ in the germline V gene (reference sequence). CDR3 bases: TGTGCCAGCAGCTTCAGTTACAATGAGCAGTTCTTC. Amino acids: CASSFSYNEQFF.

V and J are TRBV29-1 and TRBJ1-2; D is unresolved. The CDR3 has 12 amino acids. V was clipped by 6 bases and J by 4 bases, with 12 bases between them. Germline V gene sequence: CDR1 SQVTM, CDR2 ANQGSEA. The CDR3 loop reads CSVALPGYGYTF. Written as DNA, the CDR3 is TGCAGCGTGGCGCTCCCTGGCTATGGCTACACCTTC.

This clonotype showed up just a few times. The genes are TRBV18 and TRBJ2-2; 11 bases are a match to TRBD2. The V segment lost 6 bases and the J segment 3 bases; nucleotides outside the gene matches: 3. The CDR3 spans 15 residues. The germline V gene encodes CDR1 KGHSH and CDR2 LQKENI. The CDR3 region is CASSGGLADTGELFF. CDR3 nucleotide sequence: TGTGCCAGCTCGGGGGGACTAGCGGACACCGGGGAGCTGTTTTTT.

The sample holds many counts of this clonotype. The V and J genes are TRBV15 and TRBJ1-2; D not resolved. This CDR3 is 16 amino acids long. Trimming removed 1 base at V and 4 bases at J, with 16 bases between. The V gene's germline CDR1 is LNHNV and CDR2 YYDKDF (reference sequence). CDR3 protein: CATSRGAGGGVYGYTF. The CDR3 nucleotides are TGTGCCACCAGCAGAGGGGCAGGAGGAGGTGTCTATGGCTACACCTTC.

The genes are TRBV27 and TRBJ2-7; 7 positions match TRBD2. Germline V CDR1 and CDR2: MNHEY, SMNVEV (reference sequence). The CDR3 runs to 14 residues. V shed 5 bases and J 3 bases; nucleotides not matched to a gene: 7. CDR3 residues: CASSPAGDIYEQYF. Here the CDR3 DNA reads TGTGCCAGCAGTCCCGCGGGAGACATCTACGAGCAGTACTTC.

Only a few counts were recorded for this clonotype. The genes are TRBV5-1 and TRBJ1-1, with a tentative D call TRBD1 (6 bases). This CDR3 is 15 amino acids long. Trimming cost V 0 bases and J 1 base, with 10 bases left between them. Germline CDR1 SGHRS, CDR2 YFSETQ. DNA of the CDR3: TGCGCCAGCAGCTTGGCACCGGGGGCGAACACTGAAGCTTTCTTT. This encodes CASSLAPGANTEAFF. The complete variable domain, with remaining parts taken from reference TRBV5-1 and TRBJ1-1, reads KAGVTQTPRYLIKTRGQQVTLSCSPISGHRSVSWYQQTPGQGLQFLFEYFSETQRNKGNFPGRFSGRQFSNSRSEMNVSTLELGDSALYLCASSLAPGANTEAFFGQGTRLTVV.

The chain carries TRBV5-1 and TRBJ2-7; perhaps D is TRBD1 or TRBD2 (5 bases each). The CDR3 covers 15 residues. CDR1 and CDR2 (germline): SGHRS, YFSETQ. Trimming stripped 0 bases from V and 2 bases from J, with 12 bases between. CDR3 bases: TGCGCCAGCAGCTTGGAGGGGACGGTAACCTACGAGCAGTACTTC. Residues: CASSLEGTVTYEQYF.

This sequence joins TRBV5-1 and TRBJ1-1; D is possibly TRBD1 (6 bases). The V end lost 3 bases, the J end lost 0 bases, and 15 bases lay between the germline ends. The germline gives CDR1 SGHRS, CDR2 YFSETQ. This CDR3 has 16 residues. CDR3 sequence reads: CASSSHREGLNTEAFF. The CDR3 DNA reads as TGCGCCAGCAGCTCGCACAGGGAGGGGTTGAACACTGAAGCTTTCTTT. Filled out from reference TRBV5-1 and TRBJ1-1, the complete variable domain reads KAGVTQTPRYLIKTRGQQVTLSCSPISGHRSVSWYQQTPGQGLQFLFEYFSETQRNKGNFPGRFSGRQFSNSRSEMNVSTLELGDSALYLCASSSHREGLNTEAFFGQGTRLTVV.

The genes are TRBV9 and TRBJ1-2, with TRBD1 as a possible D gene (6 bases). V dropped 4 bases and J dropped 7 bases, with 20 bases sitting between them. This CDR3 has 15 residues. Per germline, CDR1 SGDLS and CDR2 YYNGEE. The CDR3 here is CASSTRRGDTRGYTF. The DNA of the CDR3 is TGTGCCAGCAGCACCCGAAGGGGGGATACACGTGGCTACACCTTC.

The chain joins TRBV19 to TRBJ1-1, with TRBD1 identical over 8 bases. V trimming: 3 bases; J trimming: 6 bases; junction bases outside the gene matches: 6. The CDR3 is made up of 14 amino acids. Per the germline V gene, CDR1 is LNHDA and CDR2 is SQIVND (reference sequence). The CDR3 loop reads CASSIPTGAAEAFF. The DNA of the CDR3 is TGTGCCAGTAGTATCCCGACAGGGGCCGCTGAAGCTTTCTTT.

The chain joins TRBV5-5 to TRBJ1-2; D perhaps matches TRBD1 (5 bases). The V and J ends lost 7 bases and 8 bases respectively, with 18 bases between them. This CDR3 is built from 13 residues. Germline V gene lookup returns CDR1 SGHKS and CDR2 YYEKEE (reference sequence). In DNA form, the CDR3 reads TGTGCCAGCTCATCGGGTCTTAGGGGAGGCTACACCTTC. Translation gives CASSSGLRGGYTF.

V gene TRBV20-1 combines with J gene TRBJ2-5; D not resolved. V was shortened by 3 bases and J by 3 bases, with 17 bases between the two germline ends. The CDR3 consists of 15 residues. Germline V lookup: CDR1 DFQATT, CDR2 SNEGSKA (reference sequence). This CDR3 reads CSARSPGLIKETQYF. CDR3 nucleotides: TGCAGTGCTAGGTCCCCCGGGCTGATAAAAGAGACCCAGTACTTC.

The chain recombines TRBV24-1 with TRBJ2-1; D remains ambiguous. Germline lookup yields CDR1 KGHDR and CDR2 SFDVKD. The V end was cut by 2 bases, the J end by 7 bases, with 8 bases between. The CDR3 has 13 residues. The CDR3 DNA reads TGTGCCACCAGTGATTCCGCACGAAATGAGCAGTTCTTC. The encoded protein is CATSDSARNEQFF.

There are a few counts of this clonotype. CDR3: CASSQDPRALHGQYF. The CDR3 region has the DNA TGCGCCAGCAGCCAAGATCCCAGGGCCCTCCACGGGCAGTACTTC. The V gene is TRBV4-1, the J gene TRBJ2-7; D is perhaps TRBD1 (5 bases). V lost 0 bases, J lost 9 bases, and 18 bases lay in between. This CDR3 spans 15 amino acids. Germline CDR1 reads MGHRA; CDR2 reads YSYEKL.

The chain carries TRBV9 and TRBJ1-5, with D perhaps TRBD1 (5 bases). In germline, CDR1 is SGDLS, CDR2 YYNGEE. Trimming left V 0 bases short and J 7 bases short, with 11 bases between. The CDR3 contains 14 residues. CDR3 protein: CASSVGGAGQPQHF. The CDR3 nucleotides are TGTGCCAGCAGCGTAGGGGGCGCGGGGCAGCCCCAGCATTTT.

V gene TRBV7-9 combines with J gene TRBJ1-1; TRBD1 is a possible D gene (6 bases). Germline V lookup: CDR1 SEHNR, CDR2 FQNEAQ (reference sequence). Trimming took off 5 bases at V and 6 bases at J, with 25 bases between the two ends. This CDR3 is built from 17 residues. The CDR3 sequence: CASSPRGTILISAEAFF. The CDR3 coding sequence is TGTGCCAGCAGCCCCCGGGGGACAATTCTCATCTCTGCTGAAGCTTTCTTT.

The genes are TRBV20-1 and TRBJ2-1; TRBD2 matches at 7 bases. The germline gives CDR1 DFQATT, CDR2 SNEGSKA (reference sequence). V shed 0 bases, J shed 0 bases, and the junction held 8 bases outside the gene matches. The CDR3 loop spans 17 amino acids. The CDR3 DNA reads TGCAGTGCTAGAGATCGCGGCCGGGGGGTCTCCTACAATGAGCAGTTCTTC. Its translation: CSARDRGRGVSYNEQFF.

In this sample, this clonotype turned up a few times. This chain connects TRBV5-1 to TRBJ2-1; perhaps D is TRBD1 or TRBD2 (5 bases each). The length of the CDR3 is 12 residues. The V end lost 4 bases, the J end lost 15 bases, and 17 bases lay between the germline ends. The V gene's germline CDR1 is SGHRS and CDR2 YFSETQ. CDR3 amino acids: CASSPVGVGLFF. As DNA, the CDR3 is TGCGCCAGCAGCCCCGTGGGGGTAGGGCTGTTCTTC. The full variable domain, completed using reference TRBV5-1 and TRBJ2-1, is KAGVTQTPRYLIKTRGQQVTLSCSPISGHRSVSWYQQTPGQGLQFLFEYFSETQRNKGNFPGRFSGRQFSNSRSEMNVSTLELGDSALYLCASSPVGVGLFFGPGTRLTVL.